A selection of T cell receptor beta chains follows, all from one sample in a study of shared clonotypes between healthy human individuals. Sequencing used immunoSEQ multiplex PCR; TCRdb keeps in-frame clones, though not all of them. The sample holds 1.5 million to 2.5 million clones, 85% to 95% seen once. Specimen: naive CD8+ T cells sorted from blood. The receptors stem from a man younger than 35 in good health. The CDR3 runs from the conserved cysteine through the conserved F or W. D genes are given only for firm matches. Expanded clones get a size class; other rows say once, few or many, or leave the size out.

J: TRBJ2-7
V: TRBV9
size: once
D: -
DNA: TGTGCCAGCAGCGTAGGGCTCGAAAACTACGAGCAGTACTTC
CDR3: CASSVGLENYEQYF

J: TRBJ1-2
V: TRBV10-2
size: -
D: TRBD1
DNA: TGCGCCAGCAGTGATTGGGAGCTTGACAGGGACCAATCCTTAACCTATGGCTACACCTTC
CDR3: CASSDWELDRDQSLTYGYTF

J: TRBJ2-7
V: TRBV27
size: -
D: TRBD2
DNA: TGTGCCAGCAGTTTATTCGGCGGGAGTGGTTACGAGCAGTACTTC
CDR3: CASSLFGGSGYEQYF

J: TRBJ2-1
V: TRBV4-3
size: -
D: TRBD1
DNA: TGCGCCAGCAGCCAAAGGAGACAGGGGGCCTACAATGAGCAGTTCTTC
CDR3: CASSQRRQGAYNEQFF

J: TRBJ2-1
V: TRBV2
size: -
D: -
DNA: TGTGCCAGCAGTGAACTAGCTGAGCAGTTCTTC
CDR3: CASSELAEQFF

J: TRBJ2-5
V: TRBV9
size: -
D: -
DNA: TGTGCCAGCAGCGAGGGGGAGACCCAGTACTTC
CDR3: CASSEGETQYF

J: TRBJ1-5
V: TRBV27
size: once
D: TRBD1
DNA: TGTGCCAGCAGTCTACAGGGGAATAATCAGCCCCAGCATTTT
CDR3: CASSLQGNNQPQHF

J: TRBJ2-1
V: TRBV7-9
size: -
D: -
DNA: TGTGCCAGCAGCTCGGGGAACAATGAGCAGTTCTTC
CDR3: CASSSGNNEQFF

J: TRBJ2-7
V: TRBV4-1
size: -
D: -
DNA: TGCGCCAGCAGCCAAGAACAGAACTACGAGCAGTACTTC
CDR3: CASSQEQNYEQYF

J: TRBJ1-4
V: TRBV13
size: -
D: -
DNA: TGTGCCAGCAGCTTAGGGTCCAGTGAAAAACTGTTTTTT
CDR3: CASSLGSSEKLFF

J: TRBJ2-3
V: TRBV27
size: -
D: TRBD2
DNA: TGTGCCAGCAGTTTAGGACTAGCGGGAGCAAGCGATACGCAGTATTTT
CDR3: CASSLGLAGASDTQYF